This TCR beta chain was captured by sequencing in a study of technical replicates of blood from a few donors. In this sample, this clone turned up once. Clones were sequenced by immunoSEQ multiplex PCR, and TCRdb holds only the in-frame ones, with some missing. The sample carries about 80,000 clones, 95% to 98% recorded once. Trimming took 5 bases from V and 4 from J, leaving 6 bases between them. This CDR3 is built from 11 residues. CDR1 is PRHDT and CDR2 is FYEKMQ in the germline V gene (reference sequence). V usage is TRBV13 and J usage is TRBJ2-7, with D possibly matching TRBD2 (5 bases). The sequence derives from a human donor in good health. The material sequenced was T cells isolated from PBMCs. The CDR3 loop reads CASSPGYEQYF. CDR3 nucleotides: TGTGCCAGCAGCCCGGGGTACGAGCAGTACTTC.